This T cell receptor (beta chain) was recorded in a study of T cell repertoires in ileal Crohn's disease. Study-level information: At surgery, around 40% of patients smoked, with median disease duration approximately 7.3 years.

Only in-frame clones appear in the TCRdb table, and some are missing; sequencing was by immunoSEQ multiplex PCR. The sample lists 30,000 to 35,000 clones; about 80% were seen once. The V and J ends lost 1 base and 0 bases respectively, with 11 bases between them. The CDR3 is made up of 16 amino acids. The germline V gene encodes CDR1 MGHRA and CDR2 YSYEKL. General study findings and limits: Compared with CD4 T cells, sorted CD8 cells carried more expanded clones.

Concerning this clone: Its antigen is not known.

Sequenced sample: ileal tissue. The gene calls are TRBV4-1 and TRBJ2-3; a possible D gene is TRBD2 (7 bases). This TCR came from an adult with Crohn's disease. CDR3 protein: CASSQVEGGSTDTQYF. The CDR3 coding sequence is TGCGCCAGCAGCCAAGTGGAGGGGGGGAGCACAGATACGCAGTATTTT.